This TCR beta chain was recorded in a study of cytomegalovirus exposure and HLA in healthy donors. This CDR3 has 14 amino acids. Trimming removed 3 bases from V and 0 bases from J, with 3 bases in between. In germline, CDR1 is KGHSH, CDR2 LQKENI. Donors consisted of healthy bone marrow donors. Donors were nominally healthy when sampled, though unrecorded immune exposures were likely. This clone was picked up a small number of times. The antigen remains unidentified. It was with 60 Vbeta and 13 Jbeta primers that the PCR ran. Measured with immunoSEQ multiplex PCR; TCRdb has only the in-frame clones, and not every one. Here the sample spans 99,000 or so clones, roughly 73% being singletons. Regarding the study as a whole: Per a later analysis, HLA-associated TCR beta chains showed more clonal expansion than other, equally common TCR beta chains. Presence/absence analyses took donor sequencing depth as roughly uniform.

The receptor's source is a woman aged 40 to 55 in good health and CMV-seropositive. The sample comprised PBMCs. V usage is TRBV18 and J usage is TRBJ1-6; D unresolved. The chain's CDR3 is CASSPYSYNSPLHF. The DNA of the CDR3 is TGTGCCAGCTCACCCTACTCCTATAATTCACCCCTCCACTTT.